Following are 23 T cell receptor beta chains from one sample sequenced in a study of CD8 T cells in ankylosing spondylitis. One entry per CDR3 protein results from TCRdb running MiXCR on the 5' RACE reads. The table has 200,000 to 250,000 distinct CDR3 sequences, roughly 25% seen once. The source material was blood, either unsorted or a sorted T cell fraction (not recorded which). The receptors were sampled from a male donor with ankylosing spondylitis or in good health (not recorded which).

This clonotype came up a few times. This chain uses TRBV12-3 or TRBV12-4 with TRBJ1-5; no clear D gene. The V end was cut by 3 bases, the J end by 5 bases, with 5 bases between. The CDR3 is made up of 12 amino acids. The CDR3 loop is CASSLSDQPQHF. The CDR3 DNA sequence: TGTGCCAGCAGTTTGTCTGATCAGCCCCAGCATTTT.

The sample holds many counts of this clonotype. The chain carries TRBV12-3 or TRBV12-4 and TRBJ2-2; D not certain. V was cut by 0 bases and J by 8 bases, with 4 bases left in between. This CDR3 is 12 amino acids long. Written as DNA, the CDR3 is TGTGCCAGCAGTTTAGCGCGAGGGGAGCTGTTTTTT. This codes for CASSLARGELFF.

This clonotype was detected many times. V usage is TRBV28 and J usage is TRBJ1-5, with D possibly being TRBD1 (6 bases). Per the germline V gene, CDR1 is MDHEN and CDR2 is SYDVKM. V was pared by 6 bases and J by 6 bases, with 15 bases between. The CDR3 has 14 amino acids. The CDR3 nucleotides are TGTGCCAGCAGCCCCGTACGGGGGCTTCAGCCCCAGCATTTT. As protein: CASSPVRGLQPQHF. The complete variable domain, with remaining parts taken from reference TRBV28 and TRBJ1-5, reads DVKVTQSSRYLVKRTGEKVFLECVQDMDHENMFWYRQDPGLGLRLIYFSYDVKMKEKGDIPEGYSVSREKKERFSLILESASTNQTSMYLCASSPVRGLQPQHFGDGTRLSIL.

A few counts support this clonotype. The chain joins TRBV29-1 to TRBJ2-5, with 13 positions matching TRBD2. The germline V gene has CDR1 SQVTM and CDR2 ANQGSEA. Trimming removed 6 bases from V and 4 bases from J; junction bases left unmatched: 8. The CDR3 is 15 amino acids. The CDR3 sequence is CSVAGLAGVLETQYF. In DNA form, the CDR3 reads TGCAGCGTGGCTGGACTAGCGGGAGTACTAGAGACCCAGTACTTC.

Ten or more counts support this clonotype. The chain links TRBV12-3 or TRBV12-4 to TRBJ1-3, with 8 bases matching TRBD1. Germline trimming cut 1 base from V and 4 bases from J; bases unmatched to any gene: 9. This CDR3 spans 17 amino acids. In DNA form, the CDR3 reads TGTGCCAGCAGTTTAGGGACAGGGTCCGGTGGAGGAAACACCATATATTTT. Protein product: CASSLGTGSGGGNTIYF.

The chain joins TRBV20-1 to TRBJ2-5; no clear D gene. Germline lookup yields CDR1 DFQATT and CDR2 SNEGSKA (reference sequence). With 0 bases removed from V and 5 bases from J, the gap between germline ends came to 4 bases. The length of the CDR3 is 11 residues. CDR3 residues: CSAREFETQYF. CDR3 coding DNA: TGCAGTGCTAGAGAATTTGAGACCCAGTACTTC.

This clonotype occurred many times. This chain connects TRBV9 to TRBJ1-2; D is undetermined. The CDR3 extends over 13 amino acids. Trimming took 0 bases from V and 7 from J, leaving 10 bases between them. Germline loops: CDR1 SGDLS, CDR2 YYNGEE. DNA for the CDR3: TGTGCCAGCAGCGTAGACGGTACCGCTGGCTACACCTTC. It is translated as CASSVDGTAGYTF.

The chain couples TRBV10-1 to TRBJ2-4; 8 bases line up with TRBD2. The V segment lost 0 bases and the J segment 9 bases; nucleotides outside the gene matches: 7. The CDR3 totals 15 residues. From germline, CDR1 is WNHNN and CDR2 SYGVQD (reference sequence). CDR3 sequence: CASSESPGLDVIQYF. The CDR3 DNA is TGCGCCAGCAGTGAGTCCCCGGGACTAGATGTCATTCAGTACTTC.

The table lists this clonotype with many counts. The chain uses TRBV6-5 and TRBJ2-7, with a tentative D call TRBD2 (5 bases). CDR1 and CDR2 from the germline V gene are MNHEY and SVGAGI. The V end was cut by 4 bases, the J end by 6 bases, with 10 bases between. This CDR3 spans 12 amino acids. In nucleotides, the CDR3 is TGTGCCAGCAGTTCGGGGTATCGCGAGCAGTACTTC. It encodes CASSSGYREQYF.

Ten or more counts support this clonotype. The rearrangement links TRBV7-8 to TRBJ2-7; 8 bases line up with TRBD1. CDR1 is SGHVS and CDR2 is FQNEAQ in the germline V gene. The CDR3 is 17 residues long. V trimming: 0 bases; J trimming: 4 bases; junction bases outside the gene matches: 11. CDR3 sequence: CASSLAQRQGQAYEQYF. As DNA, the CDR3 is TGTGCCAGCAGCTTAGCGCAACGCCAGGGACAGGCTTACGAGCAGTACTTC.

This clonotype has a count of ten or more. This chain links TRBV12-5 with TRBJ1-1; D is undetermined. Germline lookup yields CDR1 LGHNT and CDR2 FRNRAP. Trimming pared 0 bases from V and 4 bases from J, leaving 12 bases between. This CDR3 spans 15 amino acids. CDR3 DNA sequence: TGTGCTAGTGGTTTGGTATCTGGGTTTGGCACTGAAGCTTTCTTT. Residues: CASGLVSGFGTEAFF.

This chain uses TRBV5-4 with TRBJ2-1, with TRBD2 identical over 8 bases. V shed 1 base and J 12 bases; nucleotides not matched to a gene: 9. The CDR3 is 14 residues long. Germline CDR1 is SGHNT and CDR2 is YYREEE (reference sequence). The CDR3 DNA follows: TGTGCCAGCAGCTTGATTTCAGCGGGAGTAGGGCAGTTCTTC. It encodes CASSLISAGVGQFF.

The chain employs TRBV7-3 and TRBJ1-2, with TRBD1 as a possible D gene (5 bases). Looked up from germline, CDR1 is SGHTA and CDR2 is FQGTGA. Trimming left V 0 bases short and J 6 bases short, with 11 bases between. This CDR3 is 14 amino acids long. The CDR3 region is CASSLTPGYDGYTF. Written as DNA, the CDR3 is TGTGCCAGCAGCTTAACCCCAGGGTATGATGGCTACACCTTC.

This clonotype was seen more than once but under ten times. The DNA of the CDR3 is TGTGCCAGCTCGGCCGGGACAGGGTTCTACGAGCAGTACTTC. This gives the protein CASSAGTGFYEQYF. The chain recombines TRBV18 with TRBJ2-7; TRBD1 matches 9 bases. V gave up 6 bases and J gave up 3 bases; unmatched junction bases: 6. CDR1 and CDR2 (germline): KGHSH, LQKENI. CDR3 size: 14 residues.

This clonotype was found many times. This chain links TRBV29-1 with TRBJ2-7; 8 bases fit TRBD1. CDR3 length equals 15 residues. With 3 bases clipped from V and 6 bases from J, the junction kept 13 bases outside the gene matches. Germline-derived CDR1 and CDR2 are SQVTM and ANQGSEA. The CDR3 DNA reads TGCAGCGTTGACTGGGACAGGCCCCGAGCTGGCGAGCAGTACTTC. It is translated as CSVDWDRPRAGEQYF.

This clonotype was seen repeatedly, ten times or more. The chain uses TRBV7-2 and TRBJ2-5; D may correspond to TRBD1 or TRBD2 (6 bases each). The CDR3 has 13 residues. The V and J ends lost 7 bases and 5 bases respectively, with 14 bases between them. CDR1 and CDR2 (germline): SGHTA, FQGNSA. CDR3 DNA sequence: TGTGCCAGCAACCAAGGAGGGGGGGAGACCCAGTACTTC. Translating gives CASNQGGGETQYF. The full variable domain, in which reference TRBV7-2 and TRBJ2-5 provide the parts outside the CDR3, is GAGVSQSPSNKVTEKGKDVELRCDPISGHTALYWYRQSLGQGLEFLIYFQGNSAPDKSGLPSDRFSAERTGGSVSTLTIQRTQQEDSAVYLCASNQGGGETQYFGPGTRLLVL.

DNA for the CDR3: TGTGCCAGTTTAGTCGGCGGGAGGGCCCAAGAGACCCAGTACTTC. Protein product: CASLVGGRAQETQYF. The rearrangement links TRBV11-2 to TRBJ2-5; 9 nucleotides agree with TRBD2. The CDR3 loop spans 15 amino acids. With 9 bases clipped from V and 1 base from J, the junction kept 9 bases outside the gene matches. In germline, CDR1 is SGHAT, CDR2 FQNNGV.

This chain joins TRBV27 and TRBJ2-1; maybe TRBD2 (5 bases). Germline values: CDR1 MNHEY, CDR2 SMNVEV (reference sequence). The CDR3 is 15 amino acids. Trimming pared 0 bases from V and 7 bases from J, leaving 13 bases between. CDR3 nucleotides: TGTGCCAGCAGTTTATCGGGAGTAAGCGGAAATGAGCAGTTCTTC. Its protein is CASSLSGVSGNEQFF.

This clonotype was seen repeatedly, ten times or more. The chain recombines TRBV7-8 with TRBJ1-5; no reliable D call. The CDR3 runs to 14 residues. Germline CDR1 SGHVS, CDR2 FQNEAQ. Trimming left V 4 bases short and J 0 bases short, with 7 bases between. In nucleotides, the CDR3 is TGTGCCAGCAGCTCATTGTATAGCAATCAGCCCCAGCATTTT. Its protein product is CASSSLYSNQPQHF. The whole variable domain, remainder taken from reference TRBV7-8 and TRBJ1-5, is GAGVSQSPRYKVAKRGQDVALRCDPISGHVSLFWYQQALGQGPEFLTYFQNEAQLDKSGLPSDRFFAERPEGSVSTLKIQRTQQEDSAVYLCASSSLYSNQPQHFGDGTRLSIL.

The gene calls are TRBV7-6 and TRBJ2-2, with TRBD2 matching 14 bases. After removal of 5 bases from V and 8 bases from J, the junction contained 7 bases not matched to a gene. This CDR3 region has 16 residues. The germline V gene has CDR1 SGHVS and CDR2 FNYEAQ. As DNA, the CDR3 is TGTGCCAGCAGCCCGGCGGGACTAGCGGGAGAGGGGGAGCTGTTTTTT. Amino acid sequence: CASSPAGLAGEGELFF. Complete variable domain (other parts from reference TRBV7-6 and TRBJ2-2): GAGVSQSPRYKVTKRGQDVALRCDPISGHVSLYWYRQALGQGPEFLTYFNYEAQQDKSGLPNDRFSAERPEGSISTLTIQRTEQRDSAMYRCASSPAGLAGEGELFFGEGSRLTVL.

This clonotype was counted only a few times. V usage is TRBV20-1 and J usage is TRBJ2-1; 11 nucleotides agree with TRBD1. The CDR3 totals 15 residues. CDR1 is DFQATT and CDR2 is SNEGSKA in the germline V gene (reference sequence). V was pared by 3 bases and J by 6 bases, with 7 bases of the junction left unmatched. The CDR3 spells CSARRPGTGGNEQFF. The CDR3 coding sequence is TGCAGTGCTAGGAGGCCCGGGACAGGGGGCAATGAGCAGTTCTTC.

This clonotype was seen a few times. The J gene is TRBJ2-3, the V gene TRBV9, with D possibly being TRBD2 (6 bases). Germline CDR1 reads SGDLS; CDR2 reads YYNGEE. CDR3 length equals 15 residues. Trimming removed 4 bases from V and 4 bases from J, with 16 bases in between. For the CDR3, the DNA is TGTGCCAGCAGCCCCCGGGGGTGGGGCGCAGATACGCAGTATTTT. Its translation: CASSPRGWGADTQYF.

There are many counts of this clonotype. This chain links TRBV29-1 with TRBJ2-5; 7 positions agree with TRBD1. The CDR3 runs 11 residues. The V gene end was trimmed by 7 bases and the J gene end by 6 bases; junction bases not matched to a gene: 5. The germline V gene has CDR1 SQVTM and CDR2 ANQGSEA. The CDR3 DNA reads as TGCAGCGCTGAGAGGGGGCAGACCCAGTACTTC. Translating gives CSAERGQTQYF.